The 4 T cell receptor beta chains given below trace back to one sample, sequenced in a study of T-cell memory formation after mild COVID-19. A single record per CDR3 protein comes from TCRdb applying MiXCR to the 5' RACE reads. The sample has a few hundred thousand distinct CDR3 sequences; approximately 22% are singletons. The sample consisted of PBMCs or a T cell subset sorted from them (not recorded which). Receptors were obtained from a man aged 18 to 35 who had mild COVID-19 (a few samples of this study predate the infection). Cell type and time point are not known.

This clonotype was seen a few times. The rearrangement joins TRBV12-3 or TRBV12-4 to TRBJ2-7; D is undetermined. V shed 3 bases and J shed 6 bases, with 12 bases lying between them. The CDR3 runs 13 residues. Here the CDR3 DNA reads TGTGCCAGCAGTTTCTTATTTCTCTGCGAGCAGTACTTC. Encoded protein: CASSFLFLCEQYF.

CDR3 region: CASRTGNTGELFF. The DNA of the CDR3 is TGTGCCAGCAGAACAGGGAACACCGGGGAGCTGTTTTTT. The V gene is TRBV12-3 or TRBV12-4, the J gene TRBJ2-2, with D perhaps matching TRBD1 (5 bases). Trimming left V 6 bases short and J 1 base short, with 6 bases between. CDR3 length: 13 residues.

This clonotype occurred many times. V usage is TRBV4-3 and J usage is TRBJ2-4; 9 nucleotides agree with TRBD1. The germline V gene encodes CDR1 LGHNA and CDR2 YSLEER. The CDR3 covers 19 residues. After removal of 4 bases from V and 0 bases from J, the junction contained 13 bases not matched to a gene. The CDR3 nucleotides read TGCGCCAGCAGCCGCCTGGACAGGGGCAGTACTCTAGCCAAAAACATTCAGTACTTC. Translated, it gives CASSRLDRGSTLAKNIQYF.

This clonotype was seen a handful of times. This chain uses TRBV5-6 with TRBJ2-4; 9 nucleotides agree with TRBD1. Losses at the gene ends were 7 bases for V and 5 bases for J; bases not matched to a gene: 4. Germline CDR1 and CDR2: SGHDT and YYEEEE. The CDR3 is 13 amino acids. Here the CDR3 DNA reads TGTGCCAGCTCCTGGACAGGGGAAAACATTCAGTACTTC. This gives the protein CASSWTGENIQYF.